The T cell receptor beta chain under discussion was sequenced for a study of T cell changes during pregnancy in multiple sclerosis. This table comes from immunoSEQ multiplex PCR, and its TCRdb copy is limited to in-frame clones, with some not included. Of roughly 87,000 clones listed, roughly nine tenths are singletons. The CDR3 consists of 15 residues. Germline V gives CDR1 SGHTA, CDR2 FQGNSA. V lost 1 base and J lost 2; bases outside the gene matches: 5. The J gene is TRBJ2-7, the V gene TRBV7-2; TRBD2 agrees at 7 bases. The sequencing here drew on PBMCs, taken in the first trimester of pregnancy. This TCR was recovered from a female donor in good health, serving as a control in a pregnancy study. Some clones in this sample may be carry-over from other donors' samples. DNA of the CDR3: TGTGCCAGCAGCTTAGATCGCGGGAGCCCCTACGAGCAGTACTTC. It yields the protein CASSLDRGSPYEQYF.